A single sample is the source of the 13 T cell receptor beta chains below, sequenced in a study of T cells after yellow fever vaccination. One entry per CDR3 protein results from TCRdb running MiXCR on the 5' RACE reads. The top ten hold 15% to 20% of the sample, which has a few hundred thousand distinct CDR3 sequences, about 15% seen once. The sample consisted of PBMCs, taken less than 6 days after the first yellow fever vaccination. The source is a man aged 18-30 years who received the YFV17D yellow fever vaccine.

This clonotype has a handful of counts. The V gene is TRBV7-2, the J gene TRBJ2-1; the D is unclear. The CDR3 totals 13 residues. V was cut by 8 bases and J by 7 bases, with 15 bases left in between. The germline V gene encodes CDR1 SGHTA and CDR2 FQGNSA. CDR3 DNA: TGTGCCAGCCGTGCAATCTCAGTAAATGAGCAGTTCTTC. Its translation: CASRAISVNEQFF.

This clonotype was counted only a few times. The chain links TRBV9 to TRBJ2-1; tentative D call: TRBD1 (5 bases). Trimming left V 4 bases short and J 8 bases short, with 22 bases between. Germline V gives CDR1 SGDLS, CDR2 YYNGEE. This CDR3 has 16 residues. The CDR3, as DNA: TGTGCCAGCAGCAGTAGGAAAGGGGTAGGCTCGGATGAGCAGTTCTTC. It translates to CASSSRKGVGSDEQFF. The whole variable domain, filled in from reference TRBV9 and TRBJ2-1, reads DSGVTQTPKHLITATGQRVTLRCSPRSGDLSVYWYQQSLDQGLQFLIQYYNGEERAKGNILERFSAQQFPDLHSELNLSSLELGDSALYFCASSSRKGVGSDEQFFGPGTRLTVL.

The rearrangement links TRBV3-1 to TRBJ1-1, with TRBD1 matching 7 bases. CDR1 is LGHDT, CDR2 YNNKEL, per germline (reference sequence). The ends lost 2 bases at V and 8 bases at J; junction bases unmatched: 5. The length of the CDR3 is 13 residues. This CDR3 reads CASSQQGVIEAFF. The DNA for the CDR3 is TGTGCCAGCAGCCAACAGGGGGTTATAGAAGCTTTCTTT. The whole variable domain, filled in from reference TRBV3-1 and TRBJ1-1, reads DTAVSQTPKYLVTQMGNDKSIKCEQNLGHDTMYWYKQDSKKFLKIMFSYNNKELIINETVPNRFSPKSPDKAHLNLHINSLELGDSAVYFCASSQQGVIEAFFGQGTRLTVV.

This clonotype was detected only a few times. This chain uses TRBV12-3 or TRBV12-4 with TRBJ1-4, with D unresolved. The V end was cut by 8 bases, the J end by 8 bases, with 12 bases between. The CDR3 is 12 amino acids. For the CDR3, the DNA is TGTGCCAGCCGCCTCAACAGAGAAAAACTGTTTTTT. This sequence encodes CASRLNREKLFF.

This clonotype was counted only a few times. This sequence joins TRBV7-2 and TRBJ1-3; D perhaps matches TRBD1 (6 bases). The CDR3 length is 14 residues. The V and J ends lost 3 bases and 4 bases respectively, with 10 bases between them. Germline values: CDR1 SGHTA, CDR2 FQGNSA. The CDR3 spells CASSFRTAGNTIYF. The CDR3 nucleotides are TGTGCCAGCAGCTTCCGGACAGCCGGAAACACCATATATTTT.

This rearrangement joins TRBV7-3 to TRBJ2-1, with D possibly being TRBD2 (6 bases). The CDR3 runs 18 residues. V dropped 2 bases and J dropped 0 bases, with 17 bases sitting between them. Per germline, CDR1 SGHTA and CDR2 FQGTGA. The CDR3 reads CASSLEGRGRSSYNEQFF. The DNA of the CDR3 is TGTGCCAGCAGCTTAGAGGGGCGGGGACGAAGCTCCTACAATGAGCAGTTCTTC.

The rearrangement joins TRBV29-1 to TRBJ2-7; D assignment may be TRBD1 or TRBD2 (5 bases each). This CDR3 spans 15 amino acids. V lost 5 bases, J lost 3 bases, and 20 bases lay in between. Germline values: CDR1 SQVTM, CDR2 ANQGSEA. CDR3 amino acids: CSVNKPGPLDYEQYF. The CDR3 DNA sequence: TGCAGCGTTAACAAACCGGGACCACTTGACTACGAGCAGTACTTC.

The rearrangement joins TRBV30 to TRBJ2-1; TRBD1 matches at 8 bases. The junction had 8 bases not matched to a gene; V was cut back by 3 bases and J by 7 bases. Per the germline V gene, CDR1 is GTSNPN and CDR2 is SVGIG (reference sequence). CDR3 length: 14 residues. CDR3 coding DNA: TGTGCCTGGAGCTACAGGGGGTGTTATAATGAGCAGTTCTTC. It translates to CAWSYRGCYNEQFF. The full variable domain, with the rest looked up from reference TRBV30 and TRBJ2-1, is SQTIHQWPATLVQPVGSPLSLECTVEGTSNPNLYWYRQAAGRGLQLLFYSVGIGQISSEVPQNLSASRPQDRQFILSSKKLLLSDSGFYLCAWSYRGCYNEQFFGPGTRLTVL.

This clonotype occurred a few times. This chain joins TRBV11-2 and TRBJ1-4; no definite D call. The CDR3 runs 15 residues. Trimming took 6 bases from V and 0 from J, leaving 11 bases between them. The germline V gene encodes CDR1 SGHAT and CDR2 FQNNGV. The CDR3 here is CASSTRVTTNEKLFF. The CDR3 DNA is TGTGCCAGCAGTACAAGGGTGACAACTAATGAAAAACTGTTTTTT.

This clonotype was detected a few times. This chain links TRBV4-3 with TRBJ1-3; TRBD1 matches 10 bases. The CDR3 has 15 residues. CDR1 and CDR2 from the germline V gene are LGHNA and YSLEER. J gave up 4 bases and V 3 bases, and 3 bases lay outside the gene matches. The CDR3 DNA sequence: TGCGCCAGCAGCCATGGGACAGGGGACGGAAACACCATATATTTT. This sequence encodes CASSHGTGDGNTIYF.

V is TRBV5-1 and J is TRBJ2-1; D is unresolved. The CDR3 loop spans 16 amino acids. Between the trimmed V and J ends, which lost 0 bases and 6 bases, there was a span of 16 bases. The germline gives CDR1 SGHRS, CDR2 YFSETQ. The CDR3 spells CASSLESTKFRNEQFF. The CDR3 region has the DNA TGCGCCAGCAGCTTGGAGTCGACGAAATTCCGCAATGAGCAGTTCTTC.

This clonotype was found a few times. The CDR3 DNA reads as TGTGCCACCAGTGATCCGAGGGACAGTTCAAATGGCTACACCTTC. Translated: CATSDPRDSSNGYTF. This chain links TRBV24-1 with TRBJ1-2; TRBD1 aligns across 7 bases. The CDR3 extends over 15 amino acids. Germline V gene lookup returns CDR1 KGHDR and CDR2 SFDVKD. V lost 3 bases, J lost 6 bases, and 9 bases stayed unmatched.

There are many counts of this clonotype. This rearrangement joins TRBV5-1 to TRBJ1-5; the D gene is possibly TRBD1 (6 bases). Between the trimmed V and J ends, which lost 4 bases and 4 bases, there was a span of 15 bases. Germline V gene data show CDR1 as SGHRS and CDR2 as YFSETQ. This CDR3 contains 15 residues. The CDR3 reads CASSPAGQSNQPQHF. The CDR3 nucleotides are TGCGCCAGCAGCCCCGCTGGACAGTCGAATCAGCCCCAGCATTTT. Looking up the rest from reference TRBV5-1 and TRBJ1-5 gives the full variable domain: KAGVTQTPRYLIKTRGQQVTLSCSPISGHRSVSWYQQTPGQGLQFLFEYFSETQRNKGNFPGRFSGRQFSNSRSEMNVSTLELGDSALYLCASSPAGQSNQPQHFGDGTRLSIL.